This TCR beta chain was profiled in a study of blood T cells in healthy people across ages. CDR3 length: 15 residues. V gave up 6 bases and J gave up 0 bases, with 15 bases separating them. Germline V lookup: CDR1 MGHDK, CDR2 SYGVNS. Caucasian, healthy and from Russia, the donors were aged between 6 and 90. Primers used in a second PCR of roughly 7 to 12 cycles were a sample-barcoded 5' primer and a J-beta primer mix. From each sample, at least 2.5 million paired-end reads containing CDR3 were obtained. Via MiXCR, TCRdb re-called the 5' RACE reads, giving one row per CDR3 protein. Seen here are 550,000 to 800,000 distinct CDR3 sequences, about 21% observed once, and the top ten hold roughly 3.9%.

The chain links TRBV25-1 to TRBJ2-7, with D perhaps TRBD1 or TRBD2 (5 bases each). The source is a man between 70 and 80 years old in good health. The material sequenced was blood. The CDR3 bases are TGTGCCAGCAGCAGTCCGGGACCAAACTCCTACGAGCAGTACTTC. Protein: CASSSPGPNSYEQYF.